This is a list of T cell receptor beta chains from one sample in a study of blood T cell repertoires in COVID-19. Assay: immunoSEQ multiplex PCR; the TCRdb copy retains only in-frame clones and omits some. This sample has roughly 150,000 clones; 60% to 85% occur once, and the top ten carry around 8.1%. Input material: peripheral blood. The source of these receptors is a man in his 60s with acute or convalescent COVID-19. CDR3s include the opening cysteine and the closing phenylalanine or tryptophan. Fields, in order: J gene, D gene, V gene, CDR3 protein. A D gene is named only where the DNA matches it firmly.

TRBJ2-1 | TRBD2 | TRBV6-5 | CASSPGLAGVNEQFF
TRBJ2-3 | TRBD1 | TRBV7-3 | CASSPWGQARNTDTQYF
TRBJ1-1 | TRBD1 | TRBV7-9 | CASSLGQLNTEAFF
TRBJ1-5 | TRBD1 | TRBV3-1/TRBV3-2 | CASSQGQGRQPQHF
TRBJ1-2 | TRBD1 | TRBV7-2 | CASIKDRANYGYTF
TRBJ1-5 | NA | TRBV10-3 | CAISESGNQPQHF
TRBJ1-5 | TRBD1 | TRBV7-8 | CASSLEGTGGYLRQPQHF
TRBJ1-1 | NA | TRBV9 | CASSVGTAWNTEAFF
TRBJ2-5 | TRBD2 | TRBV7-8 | CASSLGRTSGETQYF
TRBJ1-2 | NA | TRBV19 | CASSIDRGANYGYTF
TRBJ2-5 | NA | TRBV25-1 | CASSEFGFERETQYF
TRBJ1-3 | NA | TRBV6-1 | CASSEPLLSGNTIYF
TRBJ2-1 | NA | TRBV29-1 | CSVEVREQFF
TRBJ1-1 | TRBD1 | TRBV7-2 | CASSLAAGGTEAFF
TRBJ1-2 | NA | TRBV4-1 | CASSQVTGDYGYTF
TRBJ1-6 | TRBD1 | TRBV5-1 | CASSLVGPGQANSPLHF
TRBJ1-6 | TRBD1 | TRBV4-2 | CASSEPGQGYSPLHF
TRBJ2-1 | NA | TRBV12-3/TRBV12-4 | CASSLQTSNEQFF
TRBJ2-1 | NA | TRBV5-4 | CASSDVRGANEQFF
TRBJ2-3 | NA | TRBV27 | CASSKSSRRELTDTQYF
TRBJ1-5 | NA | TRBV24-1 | CATSDWGGDQPQHF
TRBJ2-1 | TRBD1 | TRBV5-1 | CASSVGQGPSDEQFF
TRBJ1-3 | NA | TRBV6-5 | CASGDRQLSGNTIYF
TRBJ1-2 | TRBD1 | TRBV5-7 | CASSFRGPRLEDGYTF
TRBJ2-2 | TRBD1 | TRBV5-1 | CASSFGQAANTGELFF
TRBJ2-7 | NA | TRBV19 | CASSTEVGVEQYF
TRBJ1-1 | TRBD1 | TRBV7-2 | CASSLKAGGNTEAFF
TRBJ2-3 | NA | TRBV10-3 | CAITAGSTDTQYF
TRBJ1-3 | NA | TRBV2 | CASKAGGNTIYF
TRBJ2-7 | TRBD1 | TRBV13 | CASSNRDRKGEQYF
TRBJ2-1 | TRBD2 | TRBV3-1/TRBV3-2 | CASSHSERGAYNEQFF
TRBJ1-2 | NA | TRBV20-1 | CSALEAVRYTF
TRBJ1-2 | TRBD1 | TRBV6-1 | CASSEGTGPLSYTF
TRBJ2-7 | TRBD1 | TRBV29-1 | CSVVRRDRVDEQYF
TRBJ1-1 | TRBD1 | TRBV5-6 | CASSSLGQGQFPEAFF
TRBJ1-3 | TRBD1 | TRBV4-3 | CASSQDTAGTAGNTIYF
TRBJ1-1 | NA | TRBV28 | CASSLWSKGQEAFF
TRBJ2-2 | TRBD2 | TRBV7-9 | CASSPTGLAGTGELFF
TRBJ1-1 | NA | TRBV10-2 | CASSESTQGTEAFF
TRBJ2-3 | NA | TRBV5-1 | CASSLGGETDTQYF
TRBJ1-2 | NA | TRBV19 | CASSIYWQANYGYTF
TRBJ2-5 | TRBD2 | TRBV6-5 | CASSSTSGVQETQYF
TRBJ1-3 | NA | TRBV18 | CASSPDRLISGNTIYF
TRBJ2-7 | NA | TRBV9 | CASSVETGAQYEQYF
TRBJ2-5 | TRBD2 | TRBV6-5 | CASSYSSGGRKETQYF
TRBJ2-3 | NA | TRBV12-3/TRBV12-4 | CASSLGGQSTQYF
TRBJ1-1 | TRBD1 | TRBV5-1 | CASSIQGQGNTEAFF
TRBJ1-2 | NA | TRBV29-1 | CSVGGYNYGYTF
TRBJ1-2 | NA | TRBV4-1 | CASSQRGALGNYGYTF
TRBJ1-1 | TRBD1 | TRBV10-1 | CASSESKGAKTEAFF
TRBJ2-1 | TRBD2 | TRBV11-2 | CASSRAAGGPGEQFF